This T cell receptor (beta chain) was identified during a study of blood T cell repertoires in COVID-19. Overall study context: Italy, Spain and the United States were the sources of the convalescent and acute COVID-19 samples.

Original processing methods: Scientists estimated how many nucleated cells there were by amplifying reference gene primers. The table came from immunoSEQ multiplex PCR; TCRdb's copy has only in-frame clones and leaves some out. V, J and clone size are those of that table, while D and trimming were read from the DNA. The top ten clones hold under 6% of a sample with about 140,000 clones, about 88% of them seen once. Germline loops: CDR1 SGHTA, CDR2 FQGNSA. CDR3 length: 16 amino acids. The V gene end was trimmed by 7 bases and the J gene end by 0 bases; junction bases not matched to a gene: 3. The V call is TRBV7-2, the J call TRBJ2-5; the match to TRBD2 covers 15 bases. This receptor was taken from a human donor in a cohort sampled during active COVID-19. Sequencing was done on a sample of peripheral blood. Here the CDR3 reads CASKGLAGGYQETQYF. In DNA, the CDR3 is TGTGCCAGCAAAGGACTAGCGGGGGGGTACCAAGAGACCCAGTACTTC.